The next 11 T cell receptor beta chains were all read from a single sample in a study of T cell repertoires in cytomegalovirus infection. TCRdb re-called the reads with MiXCR, one entry per CDR3 protein. The sample has more than 200,000 distinct CDR3 sequences; 9.1% are singletons. The sample comprised PBMCs. The receptors come from a human donor in good health (CMV status not recorded). Some clones in this sample may be carry-over from other donors' samples.

This clonotype was recorded at least ten times. The rearrangement joins TRBV7-2 to TRBJ2-7; tentative D call: TRBD1 (6 bases). Trimming took 1 base from V and 1 from J, leaving 14 bases between them. The CDR3 consists of 16 residues. The germline V gene encodes CDR1 SGHTA and CDR2 FQGNSA. CDR3 coding DNA: TGTGCCAGCAGCTTAGTTGGTAGGACAGCGTCCTACGAGCAGTACTTC. Translation: CASSLVGRTASYEQYF.

This clonotype occurred many times. This chain links TRBV3-1 with TRBJ2-3; D perhaps matches TRBD2 (5 bases). Germline values: CDR1 LGHDT, CDR2 YNNKEL (reference sequence). V dropped 4 bases and J dropped 0 bases, with 14 bases sitting between them. This CDR3 contains 16 residues. The CDR3 region has the DNA TGTGCCAGCAGCCCAAGACCTCCTAGCAGCACAGATACGCAGTATTTT. It yields the protein CASSPRPPSSTDTQYF.

V usage is TRBV28 and J usage is TRBJ2-1, with 10 positions matching TRBD1. This CDR3 contains 16 residues. Trimming cost V 6 bases and J 6 bases; bases outside gene matches: 11. Germline CDR1 is MDHEN and CDR2 is SYDVKM. In nucleotides, the CDR3 is TGTGCCAGCAGCGCAAGACGACAGGGGGCTGGCAATGAGCAGTTCTTC. Amino acids: CASSARRQGAGNEQFF.

This chain connects TRBV18 to TRBJ2-3; no definite D call. This CDR3 region has 15 residues. Germline CDR1 is KGHSH and CDR2 is LQKENI. V was trimmed by 2 bases and J by 2 bases, leaving 11 bases between them. The CDR3 region has the DNA TGTGCCAGCTCACCAGGAGTTTTGCTCACAGATACGCAGTATTTT. Its translation: CASSPGVLLTDTQYF.

In this sample, this clonotype turned up many times. The rearrangement uses TRBV3-1 and TRBJ2-7; 8 positions match TRBD2. This CDR3 spans 18 amino acids. Unmatched junction bases numbered 20, after V lost 5 bases and J lost 5 bases. The germline gives CDR1 LGHDT, CDR2 YNNKEL (reference sequence). The CDR3 region has the DNA TGTGCCAGCAGCTCCCGACCGGGGTCCAGCGGGAGAATCAACGAGCAGTACTTC. Its protein product is CASSSRPGSSGRINEQYF.

This clonotype was seen ten or more times. The rearrangement uses TRBV7-9 and TRBJ2-3, with 10 bases fitting TRBD2. This CDR3 comprises 16 residues. The junction had 8 bases not matched to a gene; V was cut back by 0 bases and J by 8 bases. Germline CDR1 is SEHNR and CDR2 is FQNEAQ (reference sequence). CDR3 in amino acids: CASSLAPAGGPGTQYF. The CDR3, as DNA: TGTGCCAGCAGCTTAGCCCCAGCGGGAGGGCCAGGTACGCAGTATTTT.

This clonotype was recorded many times. This sequence joins TRBV2 and TRBJ2-1; 10 bases are a match to TRBD1. The CDR3 totals 18 residues. The V gene end was trimmed by 5 bases and the J gene end by 3 bases; junction bases not matched to a gene: 13. The germline gives CDR1 SNHLY, CDR2 FYNNEI. The CDR3 DNA sequence: TGTGCCAGCAGTCAGACAGGGGGCAGGGTAGCGAGCTACAATGAGCAGTTCTTC. Translation: CASSQTGGRVASYNEQFF.

The chain employs TRBV19 and TRBJ2-2; D remains ambiguous. CDR3 length: 12 amino acids. V shed 7 bases and J shed 4 bases, with 7 bases lying between them. Germline values: CDR1 LNHDA, CDR2 SQIVND (reference sequence). The CDR3 nucleotides are TGTGCCAGTAAACGCGTCACCGGGGAGCTGTTTTTT. It translates to CASKRVTGELFF.

This clonotype was found many times. The V and J genes are TRBV7-2 and TRBJ1-1; TRBD1 aligns across 7 bases. CDR1 and CDR2 (germline): SGHTA, FQGNSA. This CDR3 is built from 15 residues. V was pared by 4 bases and J by 1 base, with 6 bases of the junction left unmatched. The CDR3 sequence: CASSSQTGSNTEAFF. The CDR3 nucleotides read TGTGCCAGCAGCTCTCAGACAGGGTCGAACACTGAAGCTTTCTTT.

In this sample, this clonotype turned up many times. J is TRBJ2-2 and V is TRBV12-3 or TRBV12-4, with TRBD2 as a possible D gene (5 bases). V was shortened by 2 bases and J by 4 bases, with 11 bases between the two germline ends. The CDR3 has 15 residues. The CDR3 here is CASSLHTRSTGELFF. The CDR3 nucleotides are TGTGCCAGCAGTTTACACACTAGATCCACCGGGGAGCTGTTTTTT.

This clonotype has a count of ten or more. This chain connects TRBV7-2 to TRBJ2-7; 9 nucleotides line up with TRBD2. V lost 0 bases to trimming and J lost 5 bases; unmatched junction nucleotides: 8. This CDR3 is built from 16 residues. Germline loops: CDR1 SGHTA, CDR2 FQGNSA. CDR3 coding DNA: TGTGCCAGCAGCTTAGCGCTTGGCGGGAGGGTTCACGAGCAGTACTTC. Protein product: CASSLALGGRVHEQYF.